This T cell receptor (beta chain) was obtained from a study of blood T cell repertoires in COVID-19. Study-wide context: Sources were T cells, B-cell-depleted T cells, or PBMCs; the material itself was cDNA or gDNA.

The V gene's germline CDR1 is LNHNV and CDR2 YYDKDF (reference sequence). V dropped 5 bases and J dropped 6; count of bases not matched to a gene: 21. There are 18 residues in the CDR3. Grouping used clinical history reported by participants in a survey and questionnaire. Within the 2 weeks before study entry, each person in the exposed group met a COVID-19 case. Measured with immunoSEQ multiplex PCR; TCRdb has only the in-frame clones, and not every one. The sample records some 190,000 clones, 70% to 80% being singletons. The V call is TRBV15, the J call TRBJ2-7; 8 nucleotides match TRBD2. The TCR sequence derives from a man in his 60s who had been exposed to COVID-19. The sample comprised PBMCs or T cells enriched from blood (not recorded which). This CDR3 reads CATSGLPSTSSGSSEQYF. CDR3 coding DNA: TGTGCCACCAGCGGCCTCCCCTCGACTTCAAGCGGGAGCAGCGAGCAGTACTTC.